Shown below are 10 T cell receptor beta chains from a single sample sequenced in a study of OX40 agonist ivuxolimab in advanced cancers. The data were produced by immunoSEQ multiplex PCR, yet TCRdb's version contains in-frame clones alone and is incomplete. The table includes fewer than 70,000 clones, roughly 86% detected once. Source: CD4+ or CD8+ T cells sorted from blood, taken in a trial of the OX40 agonist ivuxolimab. All receptors derive from an adult with an advanced solid tumor such as melanoma, head and neck, liver or kidney cancer.

The V and J genes are TRBV7-3 and TRBJ2-7; 7 bases line up with TRBD2. From germline, CDR1 is SGHTA and CDR2 FQGTGA. This CDR3 has 15 residues. Unmatched junction bases numbered 12, after V lost 5 bases and J lost 5 bases. The CDR3 DNA follows: TGTGCCAGCAGCCTAAATGGGCGGACTAGTAACGAGCAGTACTTC. Translated, it gives CASSLNGRTSNEQYF. Full variable domain (missing parts from reference TRBV7-3 and TRBJ2-7): GAGVSQTPSNKVTEKGKYVELRCDPISGHTALYWYRQSLGQGPEFLIYFQGTGAADDSGLPNDRFFAVRPEGSVSTLKIQRTERGDSAVYLCASSLNGRTSNEQYFGPGTRLTVT.

This rearrangement joins TRBV5-1 to TRBJ2-3; D is possibly TRBD2 (5 bases). The CDR3 covers 14 residues. V lost 5 bases to trimming and J lost 2 bases, with 12 bases between them. CDR1 is SGHRS, CDR2 YFSETQ, per germline. For the CDR3, the DNA is TGCGCCAGCAGTCTCGGCGGGTACACAGATACGCAGTATTTT. Encoded protein: CASSLGGYTDTQYF.

The chain carries TRBV5-1 and TRBJ1-2; D not resolved. The V gene lost 0 bases and the J gene lost 4 bases, with 7 bases spanning the gap. Per germline, CDR1 SGHRS and CDR2 YFSETQ. This CDR3 is built from 13 residues. The CDR3 nucleotides read TGCGCCAGCAGCTTGGGGAACCCCTATGGCTACACCTTC. Protein sequence: CASSLGNPYGYTF.

V usage is TRBV10-3 and J usage is TRBJ1-4; a weak D match, TRBD1 (6 bases). The ends were cut back, 9 bases at V and 3 bases at J, with 11 bases in the middle. The germline CDR1 and CDR2 sequences are ENHRY and SYGVKD. The CDR3 loop spans 13 amino acids. The CDR3 loop reads CAIQTGPNEKLFF. The CDR3 nucleotides are TGTGCCATACAGACAGGACCTAATGAAAAACTGTTTTTT.

The chain recombines TRBV18 with TRBJ1-5, with D perhaps matching TRBD1 (5 bases). Germline V CDR1 and CDR2: KGHSH, LQKENI. Trimming stripped 1 base from V and 3 bases from J, with 10 bases between. The CDR3 consists of 15 residues. The CDR3 sequence is CASSPRDGFNQPQHF. The CDR3 DNA reads TGTGCCAGCTCACCACGGGACGGGTTCAATCAGCCCCAGCATTTT.

The rearrangement links TRBV9 to TRBJ2-5; 9 bases are a match to TRBD2. Per germline, CDR1 SGDLS and CDR2 YYNGEE. V dropped 0 bases and J dropped 1; count of bases not matched to a gene: 7. This CDR3 has 17 residues. The CDR3 sequence: CASSVGILAGIQETQYF. Written as DNA, the CDR3 is TGTGCCAGCAGCGTAGGAATCCTAGCGGGGATCCAAGAGACCCAGTACTTC.

This clone came up a few times. V gene TRBV18 combines with J gene TRBJ1-5, with D unclear. This CDR3 is 13 amino acids long. V dropped 1 base and J dropped 3 bases, with 4 bases sitting between them. Per germline, CDR1 KGHSH and CDR2 LQKENI. The CDR3 DNA is TGTGCCAGCTCACCACAAGACAATCAGCCCCAGCATTTT. It codes for CASSPQDNQPQHF.

The chain recombines TRBV10-3 with TRBJ1-3, with 8 bases fitting TRBD1. Unmatched junction bases numbered 6, after V lost 0 bases and J lost 2 bases. The length of the CDR3 is 17 residues. Per germline, CDR1 ENHRY and CDR2 SYGVKD. CDR3 sequence: CAISESRQGIAGNTIYF. CDR3 DNA: TGTGCCATCAGTGAGTCGAGACAGGGGATCGCTGGAAACACCATATATTTT.

Comments on this clone: Germline is not matched at one junction end, which may reflect a read error. The rearrangement joins TRBV7-2 to TRBJ2-1; D may be TRBD1 or TRBD2 (5 bases each). This CDR3 comprises 12 residues. Germline V gene data show CDR1 as SGHTA and CDR2 as FQGNSA. CDR3 region: CASSEGPMREIF. In DNA form, the CDR3 reads TGTGCCAGCAGCGAGGGACCTATGAGGGAAATCTTC.

This clone turned up a few times. The V and J genes are TRBV5-4 and TRBJ1-2; D is ambiguous. Trimming took 3 bases from V and 5 from J, leaving 11 bases between them. The CDR3 is 13 residues long. CDR1 and CDR2 (germline): SGHNT, YYREEE (reference sequence). CDR3 sequence: CASSSDGMYGYTF. DNA of the CDR3: TGTGCCAGCAGCTCCGACGGGATGTATGGCTACACCTTC. The full variable domain, in which reference TRBV5-4 and TRBJ1-2 provide the parts outside the CDR3, is ETGVTQSPTHLIKTRGQQVTLRCSSQSGHNTVSWYQQALGQGPQFIFQYYREEENGRGNFPPRFSGLQFPNYSSELNVNALELDDSALYLCASSSDGMYGYTFGSGTRLTVV.